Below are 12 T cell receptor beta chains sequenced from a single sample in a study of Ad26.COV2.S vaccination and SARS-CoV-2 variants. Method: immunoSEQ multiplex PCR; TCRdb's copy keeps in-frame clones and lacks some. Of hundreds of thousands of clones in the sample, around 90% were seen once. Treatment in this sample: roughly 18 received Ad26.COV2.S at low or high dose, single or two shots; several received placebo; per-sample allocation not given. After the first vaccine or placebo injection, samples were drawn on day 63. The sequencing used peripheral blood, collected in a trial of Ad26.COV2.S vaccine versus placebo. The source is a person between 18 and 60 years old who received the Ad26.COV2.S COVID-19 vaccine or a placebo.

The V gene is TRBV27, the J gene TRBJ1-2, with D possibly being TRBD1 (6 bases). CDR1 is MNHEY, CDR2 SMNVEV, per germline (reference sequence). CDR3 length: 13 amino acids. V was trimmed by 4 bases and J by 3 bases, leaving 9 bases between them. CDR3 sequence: CASSSQGYYGYTF. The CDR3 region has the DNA TGTGCCAGCAGTTCGCAGGGGTACTATGGCTACACCTTC.

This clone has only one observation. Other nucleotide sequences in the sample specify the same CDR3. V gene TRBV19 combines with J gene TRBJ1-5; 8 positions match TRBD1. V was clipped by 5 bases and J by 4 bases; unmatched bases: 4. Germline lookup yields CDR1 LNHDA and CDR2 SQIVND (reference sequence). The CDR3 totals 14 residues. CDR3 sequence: CASSLTGGNQPQHF. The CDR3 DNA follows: TGTGCCAGTAGTTTAACAGGGGGAAATCAGCCCCAGCATTTT.

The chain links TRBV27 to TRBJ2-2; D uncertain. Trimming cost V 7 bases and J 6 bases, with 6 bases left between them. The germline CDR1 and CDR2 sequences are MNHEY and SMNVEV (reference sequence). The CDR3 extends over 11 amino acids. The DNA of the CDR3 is TGTGCCAGCACTCACGCCGGGGAGCTGTTTTTT. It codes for CASTHAGELFF.

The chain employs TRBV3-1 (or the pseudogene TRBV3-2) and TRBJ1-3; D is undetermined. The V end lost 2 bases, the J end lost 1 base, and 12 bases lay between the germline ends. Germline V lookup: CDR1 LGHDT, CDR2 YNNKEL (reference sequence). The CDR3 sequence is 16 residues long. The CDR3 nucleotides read TGTGCCAGCAGCCAAAGTTCGCGCGCTTCTGGAAACACCATATATTTT. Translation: CASSQSSRASGNTIYF.

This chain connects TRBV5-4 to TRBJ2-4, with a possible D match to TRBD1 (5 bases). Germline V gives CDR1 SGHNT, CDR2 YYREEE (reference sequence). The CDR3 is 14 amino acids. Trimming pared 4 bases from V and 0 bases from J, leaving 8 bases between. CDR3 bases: TGTGCCAGCAGCCTACAGGTAGCCAAAAACATTCAGTACTTC. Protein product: CASSLQVAKNIQYF.

DNA of the CDR3: TGTGCCAGCAGCTTAGTAGGTGGACAGTGGGGGATCAATGAGCAGTTCTTC. The encoded protein is CASSLVGGQWGINEQFF. The rearrangement joins TRBV7-9 to TRBJ2-1, with a possible D match to TRBD1 (6 bases). Trimming stripped 1 base from V and 6 bases from J, with 19 bases between. This CDR3 is built from 17 residues. In germline, CDR1 is SEHNR, CDR2 FQNEAQ (reference sequence).

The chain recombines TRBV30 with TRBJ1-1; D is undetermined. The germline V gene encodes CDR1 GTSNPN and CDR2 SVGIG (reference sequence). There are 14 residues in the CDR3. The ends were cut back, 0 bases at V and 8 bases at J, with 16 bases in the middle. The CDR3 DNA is TGTGCCTGGAGTGTCACCTTACCCTCTCTCGAAGCTTTCTTT. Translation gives CAWSVTLPSLEAFF.

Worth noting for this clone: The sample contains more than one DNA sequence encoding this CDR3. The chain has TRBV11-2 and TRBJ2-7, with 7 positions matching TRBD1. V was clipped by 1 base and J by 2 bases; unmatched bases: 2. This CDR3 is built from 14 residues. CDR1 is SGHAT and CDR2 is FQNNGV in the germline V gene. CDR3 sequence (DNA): TGTGCCAGCAGCTTAGGACAGGGCGCCTACGAGCAGTACTTC. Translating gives CASSLGQGAYEQYF.

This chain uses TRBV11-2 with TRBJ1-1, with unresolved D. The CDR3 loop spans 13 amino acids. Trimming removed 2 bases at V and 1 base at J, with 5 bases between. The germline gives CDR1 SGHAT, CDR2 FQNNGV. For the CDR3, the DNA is TGTGCCAGCAGCTTATGGCAGAACACTGAAGCTTTCTTT. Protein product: CASSLWQNTEAFF.

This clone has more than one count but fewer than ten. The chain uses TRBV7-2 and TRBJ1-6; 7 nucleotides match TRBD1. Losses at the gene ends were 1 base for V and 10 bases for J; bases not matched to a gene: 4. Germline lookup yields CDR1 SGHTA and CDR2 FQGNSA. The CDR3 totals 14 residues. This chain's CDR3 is CASSLGSGGSPLHF. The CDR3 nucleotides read TGTGCCAGCAGCTTAGGGTCAGGGGGATCACCCCTCCACTTT.

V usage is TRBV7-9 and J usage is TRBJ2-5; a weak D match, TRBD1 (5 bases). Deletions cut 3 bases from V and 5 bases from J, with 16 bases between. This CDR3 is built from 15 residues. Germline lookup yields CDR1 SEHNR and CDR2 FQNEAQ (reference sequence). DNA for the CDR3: TGTGCCAGCAGCTTGCCGACAGTAACTGGGGAGACCCAGTACTTC. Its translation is CASSLPTVTGETQYF.

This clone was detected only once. Here the CDR3 DNA reads TGCGCCAGCAGCCACCCCGACAGGAACACTGAAGCTTTCTTT. The encoded protein is CASSHPDRNTEAFF. The chain carries TRBV5-1 and TRBJ1-1, with a possible D match to TRBD1 (5 bases). Germline loops: CDR1 SGHRS, CDR2 YFSETQ. Trimming took 4 bases from V and 1 from J, leaving 11 bases between them. The CDR3 is 14 residues long.